This TCR beta chain was profiled in a study of vaccination and CD4 T cells after COVID-19. About the study: Samples were taken after vaccination, a median of around 78 days after dose two, with a range of 14 to 241.

Concerning this clonotype itself: The antigen remains unidentified.

Cultured CD4+ T cells had their DNA profiled by the Oncomine TCR Beta short-read assay. The genomic DNA was obtained from cultured CD4+ T cells by extraction with the QIAamp micro DNA kit. TCRdb called the PCR reads again in MiXCR, with one record for every CDR3 protein. The sample holds over 10,000 distinct CDR3 sequences, about 61% seen once. The treatment: approximately 9-day PBMC culture with coronavirus spike peptide pools or control peptides (ViraFEST assay). In the ViraFEST assay, peptide-pool expansion preceded TCR sequencing of expanded clonotypes. Germline loops: CDR1 DFQATT, CDR2 SNEGSKA (reference sequence). The CDR3 loop spans 15 amino acids. V shed 2 bases, J shed 4 bases, and the junction held 6 bases outside the gene matches.

The chain is built from TRBV20-1 and TRBJ1-5; 9 bases align to TRBD1. The sequence derives from a human donor who had recovered from COVID-19. The material sequenced was CD4+ T cells from blood, cultured in vitro. Here the CDR3 DNA reads TGCAGTGCTAGAAATACAGGGGGCAGTAATCAGCCCCAGCATTTT. Translated: CSARNTGGSNQPQHF.